The entry that follows covers one T cell receptor beta chain sequence. These data belong to a study of OX40 agonist ivuxolimab in advanced cancers. Study background: While on treatment, patients had intravenous ivuxolimab at 0.01 to 10 mg/kg every 2 weeks.

Here immunoSEQ multiplex PCR was the method, and the copy in TCRdb shows in-frame clones only, minus some. Here the sample spans approximately 69,000 clones, around 88% being singletons. Here the sequenced sample was CD4+ or CD8+ T cells sorted from blood, taken in a trial of the OX40 agonist ivuxolimab. This receptor was taken from an adult with an advanced solid tumor such as melanoma, head and neck, liver or kidney cancer.

The CDR3 reads CASSLGQTTDTQYF. The DNA of the CDR3 is TGCGCCAGCAGCCTCGGACAGACCACAGATACGCAGTATTTT. The chain uses TRBV5-1 and TRBJ2-3; the D gene is possibly TRBD1 (6 bases). V was clipped by 4 bases and J by 2 bases, with 11 bases between them. Germline V gene data show CDR1 as SGHRS and CDR2 as YFSETQ. The CDR3 covers 14 residues.